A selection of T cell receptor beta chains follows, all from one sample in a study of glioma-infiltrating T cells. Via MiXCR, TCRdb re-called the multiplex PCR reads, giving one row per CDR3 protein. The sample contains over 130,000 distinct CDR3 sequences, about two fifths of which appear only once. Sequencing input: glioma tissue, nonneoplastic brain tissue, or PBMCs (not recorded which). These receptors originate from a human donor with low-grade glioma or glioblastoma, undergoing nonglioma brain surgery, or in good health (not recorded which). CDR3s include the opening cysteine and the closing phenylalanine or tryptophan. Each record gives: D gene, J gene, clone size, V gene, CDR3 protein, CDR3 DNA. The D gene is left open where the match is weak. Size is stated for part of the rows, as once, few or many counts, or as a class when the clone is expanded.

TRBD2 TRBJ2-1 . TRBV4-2 CASSLSAGVIEQFF TGTGCCAGCAGCTTATCAGCGGGGGTCATAGAGCAGTTCTTC
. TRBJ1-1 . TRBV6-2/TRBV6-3 CASSRDRSTEAFF TGTGCCAGCAGCCGAGACAGGTCCACTGAAGCTTTCTTT
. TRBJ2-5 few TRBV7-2 CASSLARETQYF TGTGCCAGCAGCTTAGCGCGAGAGACCCAGTACTTC
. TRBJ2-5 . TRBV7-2 CARSFSETQYF TGTGCCCGCAGCTTCTCAGAGACCCAGTACTTC
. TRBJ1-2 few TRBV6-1 CASTIGGTNYGYTF TGTGCCAGCACGATCGGGGGTACCAACTATGGCTACACCTTC
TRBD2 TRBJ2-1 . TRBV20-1 CSARLSGSEYNEQFF TGCAGTGCTAGATTGAGCGGGAGCGAGTACAATGAGCAGTTCTTC
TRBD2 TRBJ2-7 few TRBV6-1 CASSVGTSGTYEQYF TGTGCCAGTTCCGTTGGGACTAGCGGTACCTACGAGCAGTACTTC
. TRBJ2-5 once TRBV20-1 CSATAGYHQETQYF TGCAGTGCTACTGCCGGCTACCACCAAGAGACCCAGTACTTC
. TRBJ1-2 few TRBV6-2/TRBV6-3 CASSYSRRGYGYTF TGTGCCAGCAGTTACTCGCGGAGAGGCTATGGCTACACCTTC
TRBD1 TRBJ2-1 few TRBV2 CASSPLGQGRNEQFF TGTGCCAGCAGTCCCCTTGGACAGGGTAGGAATGAGCAGTTCTTC
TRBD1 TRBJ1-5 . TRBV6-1 CASSFRQGDNQPQHF TGTGCCAGCAGTTTCCGACAGGGAGACAATCAGCCCCAGCATTTT
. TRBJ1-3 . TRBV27 CASSLLGYGNTIYF TGTGCCAGCAGCCTCCTAGGGTACGGAAACACCATATATTTT
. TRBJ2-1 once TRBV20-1 CSASTSNYNEQFF TGCAGTGCTAGTACTAGTAACTACAATGAGCAGTTCTTC
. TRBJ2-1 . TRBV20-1 CSAGPGHEQFF TGCAGTGCTGGACCGGGACACGAGCAGTTCTTC
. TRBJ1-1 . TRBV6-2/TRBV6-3 CASSYSIYLGMDTEAFF TGTGCCAGCAGTTACTCGATATACCTGGGTATGGACACTGAAGCTTTCTTT
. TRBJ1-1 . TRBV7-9 CASTSAQNTEAFF TGTGCCAGCACCTCGGCCCAAAACACTGAAGCTTTCTTT
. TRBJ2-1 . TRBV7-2 CASSPGGSYNEQFF TGTGCCAGCAGCCCCGGGGGCTCCTACAATGAGCAGTTCTTC
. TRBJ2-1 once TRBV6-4 CASSDTELAEQFF TGTGCCAGCAGTGACACGGAGCTGGCCGAGCAGTTCTTC
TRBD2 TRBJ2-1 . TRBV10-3 CAISESLGTSLYNEQFF TGTGCCATCAGTGAGTCGTTGGGGACTAGTCTATACAATGAGCAGTTCTTC
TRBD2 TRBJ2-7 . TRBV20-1 CSARAGGLYYEQYF TGCAGTGCTAGAGCCGGGGGACTATACTACGAGCAGTACTTC
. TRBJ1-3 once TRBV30 CAWSVVGTGNTIYF TGTGCCTGGAGTGTAGTGGGAACTGGAAACACCATATATTTT
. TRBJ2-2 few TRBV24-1 CATSDLGGVNTGELFF TGTGCCACCAGTGATTTGGGTGGTGTTAACACCGGGGAGCTGTTTTTT
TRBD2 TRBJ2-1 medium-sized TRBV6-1 CASSLKPGTTYNEQFF TGTGCCAGCAGTCTTAAGCCCGGGACTACTTACAATGAGCAGTTCTTC
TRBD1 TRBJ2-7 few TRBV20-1 CSAVRTGLAYEQYF TGCAGTGCGGTCAGGACAGGGCTCGCCTACGAGCAGTACTTC
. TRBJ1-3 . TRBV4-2 CASSLTDAGIRNTIYF TGTGCCAGCAGCCTCACGGACGCCGGTATCCGAAACACCATATATTTT
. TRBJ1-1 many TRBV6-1 CASMEWQAYGRAFF TGTGCCAGCATGGAGTGGCAGGCCTACGGTCGGGCTTTCTTT
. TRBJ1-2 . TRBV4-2 CASSRERTALYGYTF TGTGCCAGCAGCCGGGAGCGTACAGCACTCTATGGCTACACCTTC
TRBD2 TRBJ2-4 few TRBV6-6 CASSYSTSGSGNIQYF TGTGCCAGCAGTTACTCGACTAGCGGGAGTGGAAACATTCAGTACTTC
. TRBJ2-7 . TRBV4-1 CASSQDRKGIYEQYF TGCGCCAGCAGCCAAGACAGGAAAGGGATCTACGAGCAGTACTTC
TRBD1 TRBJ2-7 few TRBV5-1 CASSLGTGGGEQYF TGCGCCAGCAGCTTGGGGACAGGGGGCGGCGAGCAGTACTTC
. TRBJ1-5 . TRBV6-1 CASRGGDGQPQHF TGTGCCAGCCGAGGAGGGGACGGTCAGCCCCAGCATTTT
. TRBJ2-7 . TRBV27 CASSPYAGSEQYF TGTGCCAGCAGTCCGTATGCAGGGAGCGAGCAGTACTTC